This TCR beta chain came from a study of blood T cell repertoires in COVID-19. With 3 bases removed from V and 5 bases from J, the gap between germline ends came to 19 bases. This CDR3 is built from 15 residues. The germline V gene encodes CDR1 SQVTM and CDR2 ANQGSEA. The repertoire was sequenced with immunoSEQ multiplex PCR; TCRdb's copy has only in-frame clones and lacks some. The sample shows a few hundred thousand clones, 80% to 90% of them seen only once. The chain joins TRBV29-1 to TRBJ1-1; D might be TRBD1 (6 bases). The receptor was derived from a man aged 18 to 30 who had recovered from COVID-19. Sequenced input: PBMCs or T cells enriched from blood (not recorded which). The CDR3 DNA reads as TGCAGCGTTGATTCCAGGGGCCTTAGAGATACTGAAGCTTTCTTT. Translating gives CSVDSRGLRDTEAFF.